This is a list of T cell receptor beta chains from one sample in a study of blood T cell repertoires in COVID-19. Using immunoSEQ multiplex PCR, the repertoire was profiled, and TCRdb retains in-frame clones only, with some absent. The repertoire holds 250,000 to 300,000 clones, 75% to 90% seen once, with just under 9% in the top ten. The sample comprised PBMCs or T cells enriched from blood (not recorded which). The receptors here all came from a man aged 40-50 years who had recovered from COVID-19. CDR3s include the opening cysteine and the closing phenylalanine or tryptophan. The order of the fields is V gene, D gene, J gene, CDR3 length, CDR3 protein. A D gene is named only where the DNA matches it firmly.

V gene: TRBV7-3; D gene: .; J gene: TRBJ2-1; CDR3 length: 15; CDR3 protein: CASSSPRTVYNEQFF
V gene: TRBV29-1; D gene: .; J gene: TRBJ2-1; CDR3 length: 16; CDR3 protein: CSVRRGAQSSYNEQFF
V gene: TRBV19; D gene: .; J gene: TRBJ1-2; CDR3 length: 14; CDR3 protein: CASSRQPYLYGYTF
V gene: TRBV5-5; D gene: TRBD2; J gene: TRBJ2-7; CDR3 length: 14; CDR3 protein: CASRPTSGSYEQYF
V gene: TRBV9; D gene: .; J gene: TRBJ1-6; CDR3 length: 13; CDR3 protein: CASSPASWSPLHF
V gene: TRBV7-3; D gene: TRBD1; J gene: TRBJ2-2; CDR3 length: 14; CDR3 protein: CASSVTGVTGELFF
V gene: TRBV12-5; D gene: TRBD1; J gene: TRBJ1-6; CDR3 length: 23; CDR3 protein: CASGLGGATTSEMRTGFGSPLHF
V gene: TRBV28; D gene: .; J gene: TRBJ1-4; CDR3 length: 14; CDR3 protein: CASRQQGEGEKLFF
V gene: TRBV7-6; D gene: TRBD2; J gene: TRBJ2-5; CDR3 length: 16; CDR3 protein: CASSSLAGGVEETQYF
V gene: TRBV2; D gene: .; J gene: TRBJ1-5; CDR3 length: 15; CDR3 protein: CASRPGTNNVMPQHF
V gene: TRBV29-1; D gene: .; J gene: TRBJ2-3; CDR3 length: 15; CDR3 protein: CSGGGLRHSTDTQYF
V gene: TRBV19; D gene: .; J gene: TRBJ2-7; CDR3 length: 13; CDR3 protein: CASSPGQSYEQYF
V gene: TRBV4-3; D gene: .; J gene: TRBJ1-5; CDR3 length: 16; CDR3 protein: CASSQDALGGNQPQHF
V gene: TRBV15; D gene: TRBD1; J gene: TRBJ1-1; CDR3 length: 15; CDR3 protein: CATSRDDRDATEAFF
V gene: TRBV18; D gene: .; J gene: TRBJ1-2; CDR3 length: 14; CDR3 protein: CASSPLGDNYGYTF
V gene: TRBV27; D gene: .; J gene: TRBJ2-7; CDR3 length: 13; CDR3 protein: CASSWALSYEQYF
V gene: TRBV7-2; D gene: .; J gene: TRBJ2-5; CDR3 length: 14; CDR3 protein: CASSPTGNQETQYF
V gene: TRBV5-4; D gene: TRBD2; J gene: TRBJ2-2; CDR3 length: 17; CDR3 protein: CASSLAASGSGTGELFF
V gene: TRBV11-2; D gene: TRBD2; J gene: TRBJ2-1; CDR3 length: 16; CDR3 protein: CASTRVAGAGYNEQFF
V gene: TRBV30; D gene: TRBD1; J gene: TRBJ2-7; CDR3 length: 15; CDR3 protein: CAWTLTPGQPTEQYF
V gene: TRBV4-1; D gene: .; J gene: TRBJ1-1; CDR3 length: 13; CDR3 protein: CASSGAGNLGAFF
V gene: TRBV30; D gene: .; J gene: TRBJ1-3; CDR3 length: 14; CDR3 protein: CAWSAGNSGNTIYF
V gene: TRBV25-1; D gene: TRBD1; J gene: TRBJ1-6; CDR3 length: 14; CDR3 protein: CASRSGTGYSPLHF
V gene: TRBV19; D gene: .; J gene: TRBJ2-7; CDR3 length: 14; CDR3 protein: CASRDSGTSYEQYF
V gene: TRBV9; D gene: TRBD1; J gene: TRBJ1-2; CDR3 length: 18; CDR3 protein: CASSEGPGQGARGYGYTF
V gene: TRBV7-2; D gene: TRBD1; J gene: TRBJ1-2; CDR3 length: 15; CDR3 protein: CASSLDNRGLNGYTF
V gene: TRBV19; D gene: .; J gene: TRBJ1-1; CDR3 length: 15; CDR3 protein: CASSLEQVLNTEAFF
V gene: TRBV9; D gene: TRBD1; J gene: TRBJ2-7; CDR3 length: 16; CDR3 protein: CASSLKDRGAMYEQYF
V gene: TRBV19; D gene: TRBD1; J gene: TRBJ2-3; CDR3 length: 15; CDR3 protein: CASSETGASTDTQYF
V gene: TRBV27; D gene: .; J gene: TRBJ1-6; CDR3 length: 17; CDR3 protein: CASSFSRGSSYNSPLHF
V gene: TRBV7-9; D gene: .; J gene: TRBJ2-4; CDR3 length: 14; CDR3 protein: CASSLEQGEDIQYF
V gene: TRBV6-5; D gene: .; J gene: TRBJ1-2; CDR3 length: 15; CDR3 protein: CASSRSYLGTYGYTF
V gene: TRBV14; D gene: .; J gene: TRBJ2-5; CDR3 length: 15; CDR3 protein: CASSQVRGWMETQYF
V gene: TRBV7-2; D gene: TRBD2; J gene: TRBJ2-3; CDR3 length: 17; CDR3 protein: CASSPRTSPLSTDTQYF
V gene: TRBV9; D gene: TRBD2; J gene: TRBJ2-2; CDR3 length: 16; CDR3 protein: CASSVAGTSGAGELFF
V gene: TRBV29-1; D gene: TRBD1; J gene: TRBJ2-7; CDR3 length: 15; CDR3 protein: CSACAWTGDTYEQYF
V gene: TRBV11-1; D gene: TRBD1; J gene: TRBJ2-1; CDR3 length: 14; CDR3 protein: CASSDRTGGDEQFF
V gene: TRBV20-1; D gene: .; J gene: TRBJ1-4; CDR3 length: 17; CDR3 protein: CSASESWRGALGEKLFF
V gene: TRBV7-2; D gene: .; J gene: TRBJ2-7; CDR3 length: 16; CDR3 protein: CASSPTGGGSATEQYF
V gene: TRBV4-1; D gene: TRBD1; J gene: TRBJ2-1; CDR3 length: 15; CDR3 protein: CASSLGQGRNNEQFF
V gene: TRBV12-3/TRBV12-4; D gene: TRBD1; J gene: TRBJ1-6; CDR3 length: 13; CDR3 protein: CASNRGSRESLHF
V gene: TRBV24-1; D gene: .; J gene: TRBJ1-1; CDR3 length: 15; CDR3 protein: CATSATGHDFTEAFF
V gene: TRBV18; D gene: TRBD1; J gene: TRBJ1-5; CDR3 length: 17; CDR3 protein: CASSPTLGQGTSQPQHF
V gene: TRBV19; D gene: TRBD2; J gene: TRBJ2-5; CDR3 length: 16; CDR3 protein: CASSPGLAGEGETQYF
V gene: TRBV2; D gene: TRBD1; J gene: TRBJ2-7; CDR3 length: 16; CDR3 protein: CASSEGRLGQTYEQYF
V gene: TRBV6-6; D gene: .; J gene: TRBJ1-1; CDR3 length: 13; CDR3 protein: CASRDRLNTEAFF
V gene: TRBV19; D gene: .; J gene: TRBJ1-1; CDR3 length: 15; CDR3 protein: CASSARQSPRTEAFF
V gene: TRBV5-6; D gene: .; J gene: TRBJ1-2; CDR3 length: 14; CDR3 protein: CASSLVGVKRGYTF
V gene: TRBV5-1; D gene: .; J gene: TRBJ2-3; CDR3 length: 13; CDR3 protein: CASSLVRTDTQYF
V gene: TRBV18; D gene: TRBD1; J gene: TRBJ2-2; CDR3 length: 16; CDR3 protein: CASSPIDRGGTGELFF
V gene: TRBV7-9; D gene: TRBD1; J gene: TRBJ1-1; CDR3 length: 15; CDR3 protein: CASSLGDSLNTEAFF